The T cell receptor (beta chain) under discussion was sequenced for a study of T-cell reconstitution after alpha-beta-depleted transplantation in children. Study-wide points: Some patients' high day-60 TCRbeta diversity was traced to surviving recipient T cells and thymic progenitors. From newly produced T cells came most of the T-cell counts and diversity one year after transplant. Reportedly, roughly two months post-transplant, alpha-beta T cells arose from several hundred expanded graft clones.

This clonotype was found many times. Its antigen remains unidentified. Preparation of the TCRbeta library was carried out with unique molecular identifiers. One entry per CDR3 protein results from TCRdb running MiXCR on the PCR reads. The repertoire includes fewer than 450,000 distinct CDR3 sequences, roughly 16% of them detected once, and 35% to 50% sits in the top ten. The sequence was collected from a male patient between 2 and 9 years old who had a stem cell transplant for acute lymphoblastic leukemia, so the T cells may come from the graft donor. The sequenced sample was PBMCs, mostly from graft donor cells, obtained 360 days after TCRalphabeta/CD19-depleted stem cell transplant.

CDR3 sequence reads: CSVPSGRTLEAFF. Written as DNA, the CDR3 is TGCAGCGTCCCTTCGGGTAGAACATTAGAAGCTTTCTTT. The V and J genes are TRBV29-1 and TRBJ1-1, with no clear D. V dropped 6 bases and J dropped 8 bases, with 19 bases sitting between them. Germline-derived CDR1 and CDR2 are SQVTM and ANQGSEA. The CDR3 totals 13 residues.